This entry concerns a single T cell receptor (beta chain). Antigen specificity is unknown. As for time point: week 11, during vaccination. Topical imiquimod accompanied each vaccine dose, which consisted of 300 ug of mutant IDH1 20-mer peptide. Sequenced by immunoSEQ multiplex PCR; TCRdb stores in-frame clones only, minus some. This sample has some 22,000 clones; 79% occur once, and the top ten carry roughly 8%. The data originate from a study of a mutant IDH1 vaccine in newly diagnosed glioma. Study-wide context: Patients underwent eight vaccinations, which took place in weeks 1, 3, 5, 7, 11, 15, 19 and 23.

Deletions cut 5 bases from V and 2 bases from J, with 8 bases between. This CDR3 is 13 amino acids long. Germline V gives CDR1 SGHTA, CDR2 FQGNSA. The chain has TRBV7-2 and TRBJ2-3; no clear D. The source material was PBMCs, sampled from a glioma patient whose treatment included an IDH1 peptide vaccine. The clonotype comes from a man aged 35 to 55 with glioma. CDR3 nucleotides: TGTGCCAGCAGCCCAAGGGTCACAGATACGCAGTATTTT. It codes for CASSPRVTDTQYF. Complete variable domain (other parts from reference TRBV7-2 and TRBJ2-3): GAGVSQSPSNKVTEKGKDVELRCDPISGHTALYWYRQSLGQGLEFLIYFQGNSAPDKSGLPSDRFSAERTGGSVSTLTIQRTQQEDSAVYLCASSPRVTDTQYFGPGTRLTVL.